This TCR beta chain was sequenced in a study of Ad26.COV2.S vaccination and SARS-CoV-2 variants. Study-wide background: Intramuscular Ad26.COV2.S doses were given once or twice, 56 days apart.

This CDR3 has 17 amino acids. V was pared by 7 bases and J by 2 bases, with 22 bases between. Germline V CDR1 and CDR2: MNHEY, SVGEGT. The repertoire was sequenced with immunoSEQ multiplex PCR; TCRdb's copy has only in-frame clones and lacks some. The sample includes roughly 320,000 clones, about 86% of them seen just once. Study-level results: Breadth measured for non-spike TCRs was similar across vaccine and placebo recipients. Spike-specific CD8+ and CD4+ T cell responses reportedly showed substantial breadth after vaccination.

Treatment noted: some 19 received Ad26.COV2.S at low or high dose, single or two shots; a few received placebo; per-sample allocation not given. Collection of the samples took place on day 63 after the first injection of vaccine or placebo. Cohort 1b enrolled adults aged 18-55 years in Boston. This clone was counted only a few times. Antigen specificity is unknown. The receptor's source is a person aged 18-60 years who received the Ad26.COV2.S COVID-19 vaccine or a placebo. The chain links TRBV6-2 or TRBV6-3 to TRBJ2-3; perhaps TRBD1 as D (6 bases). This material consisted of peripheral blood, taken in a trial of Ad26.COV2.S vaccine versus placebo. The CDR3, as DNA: TGTGCCAGCATCCCTAGGTCGACAGGTTCTTTCACAGATACGCAGTATTTT. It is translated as CASIPRSTGSFTDTQYF.